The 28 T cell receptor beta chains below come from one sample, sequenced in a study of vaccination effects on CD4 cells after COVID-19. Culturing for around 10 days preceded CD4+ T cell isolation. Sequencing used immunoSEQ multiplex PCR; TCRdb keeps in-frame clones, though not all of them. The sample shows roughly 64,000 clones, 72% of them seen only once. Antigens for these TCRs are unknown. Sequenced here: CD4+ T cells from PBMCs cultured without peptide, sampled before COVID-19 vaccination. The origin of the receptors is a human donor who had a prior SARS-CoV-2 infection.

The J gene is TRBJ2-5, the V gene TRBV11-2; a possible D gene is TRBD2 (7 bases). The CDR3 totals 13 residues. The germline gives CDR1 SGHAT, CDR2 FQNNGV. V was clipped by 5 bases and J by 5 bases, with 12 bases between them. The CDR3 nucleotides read TGTGCCAGCAGCCGGGGGGCTAGTGAGACCCAGTACTTC. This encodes CASSRGASETQYF.

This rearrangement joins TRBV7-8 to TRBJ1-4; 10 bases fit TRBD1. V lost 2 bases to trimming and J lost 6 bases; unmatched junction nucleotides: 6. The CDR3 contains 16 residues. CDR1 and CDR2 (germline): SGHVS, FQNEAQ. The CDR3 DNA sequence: TGTGCCAGCAGCTTAACGAGCGGGACAGGGGATGAAAAACTGTTTTTT. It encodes CASSLTSGTGDEKLFF.

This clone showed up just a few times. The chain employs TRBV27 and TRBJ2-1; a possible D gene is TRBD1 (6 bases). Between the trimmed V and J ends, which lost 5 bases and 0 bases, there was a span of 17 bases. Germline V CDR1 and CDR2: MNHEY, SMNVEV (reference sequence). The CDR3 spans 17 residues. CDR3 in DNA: TGTGCCAGCAGTCCCCCAGGGGCGTTGAGCTCCTACAATGAGCAGTTCTTC. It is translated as CASSPPGALSSYNEQFF.

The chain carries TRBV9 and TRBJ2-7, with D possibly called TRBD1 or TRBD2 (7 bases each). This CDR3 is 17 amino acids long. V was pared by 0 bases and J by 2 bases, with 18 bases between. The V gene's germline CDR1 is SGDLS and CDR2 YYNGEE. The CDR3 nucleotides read TGTGCCAGCAGCGTAGACCCTGGGACAGCGGGGACCTACGAGCAGTACTTC. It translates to CASSVDPGTAGTYEQYF. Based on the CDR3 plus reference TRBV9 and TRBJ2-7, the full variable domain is DSGVTQTPKHLITATGQRVTLRCSPRSGDLSVYWYQQSLDQGLQFLIQYYNGEERAKGNILERFSAQQFPDLHSELNLSSLELGDSALYFCASSVDPGTAGTYEQYFGPGTRLTVT.

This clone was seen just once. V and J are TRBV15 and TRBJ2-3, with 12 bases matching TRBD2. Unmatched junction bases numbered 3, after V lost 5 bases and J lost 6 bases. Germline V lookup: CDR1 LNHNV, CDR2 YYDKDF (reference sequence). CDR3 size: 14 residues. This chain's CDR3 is CATSLAGGGDTQYF. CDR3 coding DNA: TGTGCCACCAGCCTAGCGGGGGGGGGCGATACGCAGTATTTT.

The CDR3: CASSFLRDRTYEQYF. The CDR3 nucleotides are TGTGCCAGCAGCTTCCTCCGGGACAGGACCTACGAGCAGTACTTC. The gene calls are TRBV11-2 and TRBJ2-7; 8 nucleotides line up with TRBD1. The CDR3 is 15 residues long. Per the germline V gene, CDR1 is SGHAT and CDR2 is FQNNGV. V dropped 3 bases and J dropped 2; count of bases not matched to a gene: 6.

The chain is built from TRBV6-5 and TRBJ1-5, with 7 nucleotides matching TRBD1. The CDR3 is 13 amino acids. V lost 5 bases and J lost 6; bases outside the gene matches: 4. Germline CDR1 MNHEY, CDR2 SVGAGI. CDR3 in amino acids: CASSLGTAQPQHF. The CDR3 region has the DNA TGTGCCAGCAGTCTAGGGACAGCTCAGCCCCAGCATTTT.

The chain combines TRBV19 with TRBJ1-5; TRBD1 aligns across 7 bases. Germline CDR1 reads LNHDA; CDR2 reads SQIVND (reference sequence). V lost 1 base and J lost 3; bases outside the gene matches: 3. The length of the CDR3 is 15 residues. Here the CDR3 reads CASSIGDSLNQPQHF. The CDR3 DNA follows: TGTGCCAGTAGTATAGGGGACAGTCTCAATCAGCCCCAGCATTTT.

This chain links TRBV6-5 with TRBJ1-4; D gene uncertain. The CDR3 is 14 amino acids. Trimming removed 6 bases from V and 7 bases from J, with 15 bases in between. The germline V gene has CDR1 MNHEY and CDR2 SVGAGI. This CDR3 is CASSDRGASEKLFF. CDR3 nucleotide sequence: TGTGCCAGCAGCGATCGGGGTGCCAGTGAAAAACTGTTTTTT.

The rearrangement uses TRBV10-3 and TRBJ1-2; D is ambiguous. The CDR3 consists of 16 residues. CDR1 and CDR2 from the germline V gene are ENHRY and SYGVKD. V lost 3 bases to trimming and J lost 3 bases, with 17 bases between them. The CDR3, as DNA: TGTGCCATCAGTGATATGCTGAGTAGTGGGGACTATGGCTACACCTTC. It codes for CAISDMLSSGDYGYTF.

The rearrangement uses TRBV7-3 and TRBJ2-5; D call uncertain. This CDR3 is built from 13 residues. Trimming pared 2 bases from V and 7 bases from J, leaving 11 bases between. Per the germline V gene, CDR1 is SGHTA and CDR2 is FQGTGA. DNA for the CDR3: TGTGCCAGCAGCTTAGAACCCGCCGGGACCCAGTACTTC. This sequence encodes CASSLEPAGTQYF.

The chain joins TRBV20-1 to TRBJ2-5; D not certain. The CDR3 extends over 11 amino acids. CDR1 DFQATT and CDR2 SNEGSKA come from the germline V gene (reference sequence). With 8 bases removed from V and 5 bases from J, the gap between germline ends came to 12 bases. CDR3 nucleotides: TGCAGTTTCCCGGTCGGGGAGACCCAGTACTTC. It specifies CSFPVGETQYF.

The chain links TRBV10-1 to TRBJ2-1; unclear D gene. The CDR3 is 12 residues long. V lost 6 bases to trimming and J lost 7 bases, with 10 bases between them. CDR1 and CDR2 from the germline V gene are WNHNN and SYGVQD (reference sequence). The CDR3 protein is CASSSHPNEQFF. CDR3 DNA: TGCGCCAGCAGCAGTCACCCTAATGAGCAGTTCTTC.

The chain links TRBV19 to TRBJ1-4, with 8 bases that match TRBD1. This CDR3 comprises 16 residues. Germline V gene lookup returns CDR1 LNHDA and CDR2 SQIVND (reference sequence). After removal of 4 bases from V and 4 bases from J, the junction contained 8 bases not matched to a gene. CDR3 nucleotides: TGTGCCAGTAGTACCCGGACAGGGCCTATTAATGAAAAACTGTTTTTT. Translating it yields CASSTRTGPINEKLFF.

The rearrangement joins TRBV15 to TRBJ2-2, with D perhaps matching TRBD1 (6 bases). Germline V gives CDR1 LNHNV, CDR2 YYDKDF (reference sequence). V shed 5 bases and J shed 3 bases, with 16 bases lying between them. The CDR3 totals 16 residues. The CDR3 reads CATSPERTEYTGELFF. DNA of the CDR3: TGTGCCACCAGCCCAGAAAGGACAGAGTACACCGGGGAGCTGTTTTTT. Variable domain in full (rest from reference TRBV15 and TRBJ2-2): DAMVIQNPRYQVTQFGKPVTLSCSQTLNHNVMYWYQQKSSQAPKLLFHYYDKDFNNEADTPDNFQSRRPNTSFCFLDIRSPGLGDTAMYLCATSPERTEYTGELFFGEGSRLTVL.

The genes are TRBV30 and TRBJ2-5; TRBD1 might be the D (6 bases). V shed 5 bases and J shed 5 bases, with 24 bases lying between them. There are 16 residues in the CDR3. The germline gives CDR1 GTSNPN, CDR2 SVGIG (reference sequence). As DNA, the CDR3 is TGTGCCTGGGAATCTGAGGATACAGGGTCCTACGAGACCCAGTACTTC. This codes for CAWESEDTGSYETQYF.

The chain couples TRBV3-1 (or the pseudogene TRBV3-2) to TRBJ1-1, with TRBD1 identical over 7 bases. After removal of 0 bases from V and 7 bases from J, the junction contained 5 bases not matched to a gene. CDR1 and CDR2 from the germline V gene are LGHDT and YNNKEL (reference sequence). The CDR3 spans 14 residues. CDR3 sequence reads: CASSQEIGQVEAFF. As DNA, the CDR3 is TGTGCCAGCAGCCAAGAGATTGGACAGGTTGAAGCTTTCTTT.

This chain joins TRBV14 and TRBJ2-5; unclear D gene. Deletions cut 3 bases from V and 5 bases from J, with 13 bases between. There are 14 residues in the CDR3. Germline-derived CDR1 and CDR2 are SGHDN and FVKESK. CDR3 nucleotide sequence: TGTGCCAGCAGCCATGGTTTCCAAGGGGAGACCCAGTACTTC. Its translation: CASSHGFQGETQYF.

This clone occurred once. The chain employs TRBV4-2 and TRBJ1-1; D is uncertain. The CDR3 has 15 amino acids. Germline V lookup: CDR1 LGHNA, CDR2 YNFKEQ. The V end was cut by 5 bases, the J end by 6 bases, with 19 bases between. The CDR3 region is CASSSRGPAAAEAFF. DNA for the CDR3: TGTGCCAGCAGCTCGAGAGGACCCGCCGCGGCTGAAGCTTTCTTT.

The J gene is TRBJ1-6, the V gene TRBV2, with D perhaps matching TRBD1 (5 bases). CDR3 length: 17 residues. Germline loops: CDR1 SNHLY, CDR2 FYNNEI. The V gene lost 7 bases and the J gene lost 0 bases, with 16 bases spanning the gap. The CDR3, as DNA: TGTGCCAGCACTGGGGGACCGCGTGTCTCCTATAATTCACCCCTCCACTTT. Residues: CASTGGPRVSYNSPLHF.

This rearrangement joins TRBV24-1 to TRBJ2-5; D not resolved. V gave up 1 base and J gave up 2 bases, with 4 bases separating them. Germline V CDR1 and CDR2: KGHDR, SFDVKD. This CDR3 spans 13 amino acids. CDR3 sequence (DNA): TGTGCCACCAGTGATTTTGCACAAGAGACCCAGTACTTC. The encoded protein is CATSDFAQETQYF.

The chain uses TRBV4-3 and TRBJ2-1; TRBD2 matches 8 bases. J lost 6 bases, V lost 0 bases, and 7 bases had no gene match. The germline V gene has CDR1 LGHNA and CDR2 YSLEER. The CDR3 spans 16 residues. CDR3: CASSQDRGGKGNEQFF. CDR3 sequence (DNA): TGCGCCAGCAGCCAAGATCGGGGGGGGAAAGGCAATGAGCAGTTCTTC.

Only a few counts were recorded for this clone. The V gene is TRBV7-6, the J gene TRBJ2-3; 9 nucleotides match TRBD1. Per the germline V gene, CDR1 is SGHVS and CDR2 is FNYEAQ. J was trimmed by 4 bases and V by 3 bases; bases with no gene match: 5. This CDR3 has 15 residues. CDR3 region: CASSFGTGRADTQYF. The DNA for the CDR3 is TGTGCCAGCAGCTTCGGGACAGGGAGGGCAGATACGCAGTATTTT. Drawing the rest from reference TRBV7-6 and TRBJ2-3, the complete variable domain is GAGVSQSPRYKVTKRGQDVALRCDPISGHVSLYWYRQALGQGPEFLTYFNYEAQQDKSGLPNDRFSAERPEGSISTLTIQRTEQRDSAMYRCASSFGTGRADTQYFGPGTRLTVL.

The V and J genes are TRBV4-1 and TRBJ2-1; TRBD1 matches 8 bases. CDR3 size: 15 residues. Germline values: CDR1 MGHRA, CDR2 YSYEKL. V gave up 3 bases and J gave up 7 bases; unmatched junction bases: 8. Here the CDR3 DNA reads TGCGCCAGCAGCCACATAGGACAGGGTAGGAATGAGCAGTTCTTC. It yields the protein CASSHIGQGRNEQFF.

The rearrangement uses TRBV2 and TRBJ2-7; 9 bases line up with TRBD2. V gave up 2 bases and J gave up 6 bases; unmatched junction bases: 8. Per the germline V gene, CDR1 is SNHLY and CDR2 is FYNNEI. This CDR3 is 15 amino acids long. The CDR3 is CASSEWPSGDFEQYF. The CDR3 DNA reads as TGTGCCAGCAGTGAATGGCCTAGCGGGGACTTCGAGCAGTACTTC.

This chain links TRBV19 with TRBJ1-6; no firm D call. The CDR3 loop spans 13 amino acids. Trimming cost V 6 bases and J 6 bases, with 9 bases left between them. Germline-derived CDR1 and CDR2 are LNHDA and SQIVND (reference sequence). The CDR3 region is CASSDQLNSPLHF. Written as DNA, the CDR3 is TGTGCCAGTAGCGACCAACTTAATTCACCCCTCCACTTT.

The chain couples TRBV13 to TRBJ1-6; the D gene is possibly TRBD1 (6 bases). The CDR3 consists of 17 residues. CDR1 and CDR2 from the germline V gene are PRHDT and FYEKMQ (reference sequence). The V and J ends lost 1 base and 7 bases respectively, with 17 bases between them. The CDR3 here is CASSLALGQGMNSPLHF. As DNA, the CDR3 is TGTGCCAGCAGCTTAGCTCTCGGGCAGGGGATGAATTCACCCCTCCACTTT.

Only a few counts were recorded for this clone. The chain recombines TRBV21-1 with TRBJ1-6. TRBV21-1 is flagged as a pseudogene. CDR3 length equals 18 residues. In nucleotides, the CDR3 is TGTGCCAGCAGCAAAGGGGGGGGACAGTTGGACCTTAATTCACCCCTCCACTTT. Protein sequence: CASSKGGGQLDLNSPLHF.